This TCR beta chain emerged from a study of blood T cell repertoires in COVID-19. Overall study: COVID-19 samples collected from the United States, Italy and Spain covered acute and convalescent phases.

V was clipped by 7 bases and J by 6 bases, with 16 bases between them. The V gene's germline CDR1 is SQVTM and CDR2 ANQGSEA. This CDR3 spans 12 amino acids. This clone was seen more than once but under ten times. Per the original methods: It was from reference gene primer amplification that nucleated cell counts were estimated. Measured with immunoSEQ multiplex PCR; TCRdb has only the in-frame clones, and not every one. V and J calls plus clone size are reproduced from that table; the DNA served to infer D and trimming. The sample shows around 160,000 clones, almost 90% of them seen only once. Sequenced sample: peripheral blood. This clonotype was sampled from a human donor in a cohort sampled during active COVID-19. The genes are TRBV29-1 and TRBJ2-7; TRBD2 might be the D (6 bases). CDR3 sequence: CSARRRGSEQYF. CDR3 nucleotides: TGCAGCGCCCGGAGGAGGGGCTCCGAGCAGTACTTC.